This T cell receptor beta chain appears in the sequencing data of a study of cytomegalovirus exposure and HLA in healthy donors. CDR1 is SEHNR and CDR2 is FQNEAQ in the germline V gene (reference sequence). The V and J ends lost 2 bases and 9 bases, in that order; junction bases with no gene match: 18. This CDR3 comprises 17 residues. As to this clone: Its cognate antigen is unknown.

The PCR employed 60 Vbeta primers together with 13 Jbeta primers. The table came from immunoSEQ multiplex PCR; TCRdb's copy has only in-frame clones and leaves some out. The sample has 65,000 to 90,000 clones; roughly 80% are singletons. Study-wide results and caveats: Many donors carried some public TCRs, although rarity characterized most TCR sequences.

Sequenced: PBMCs. This clonotype was sampled from a man aged 40-49 years in good health and CMV-seronegative. The rearrangement links TRBV7-9 to TRBJ2-7; TRBD2 matches at 8 bases. The CDR3 is CASSLIPGRPGGQGQYF. In nucleotides, the CDR3 is TGTGCCAGCAGCTTAATCCCGGGCCGTCCGGGGGGGCAGGGGCAGTACTTC.